These 25 T cell receptor beta chains originate from one sample sequenced in a study of blood T cell repertoires in COVID-19. Using immunoSEQ multiplex PCR, the repertoire was profiled, and TCRdb retains in-frame clones only, with some absent. This table has approximately 230,000 clones, around nine tenths appearing once. Sequenced input: peripheral blood. These TCRs come from a man aged 18 to 29 with active or convalescent COVID-19.

The chain joins TRBV28 to TRBJ1-1, with D unclear. The germline V gene encodes CDR1 MDHEN and CDR2 SYDVKM. The CDR3 has 15 residues. V lost 6 bases and J lost 3, with 17 bases in between. CDR3 DNA sequence: TGTGCCAGCAGAACCTCCCCAGGCCTCGACACTGAAGCTTTCTTT. Its protein is CASRTSPGLDTEAFF.

This rearrangement joins TRBV28 to TRBJ1-2, with D hard to call. Germline values: CDR1 MDHEN, CDR2 SYDVKM. CDR3 length: 12 residues. The V gene lost 6 bases and the J gene lost 4 bases, with 9 bases spanning the gap. The DNA of the CDR3 is TGTGCCAGCAGCCGGGGAACCTATGGCTACACCTTC. Residues: CASSRGTYGYTF.

The chain uses TRBV7-2 and TRBJ2-2; TRBD2 matches at 7 bases. Germline CDR1 and CDR2: SGHTA and FQGNSA. CDR3 length equals 15 residues. Losses at the gene ends were 3 bases for V and 0 bases for J; bases not matched to a gene: 1. CDR3 DNA: TGTGCCAGCAGCTTTACTAGCGCGAACACCGGGGAGCTGTTTTTT. It yields the protein CASSFTSANTGELFF.

The chain couples TRBV13 to TRBJ1-1; unclear D gene. Germline V gives CDR1 PRHDT, CDR2 FYEKMQ (reference sequence). The CDR3 is 14 amino acids. V was pared by 5 bases and J by 0 bases, with 10 bases between. The DNA for the CDR3 is TGTGCCAGCAGCCAGACATACATGAACACTGAAGCTTTCTTT. It specifies CASSQTYMNTEAFF.

This clone showed up just a few times. This rearrangement joins TRBV7-2 to TRBJ2-6; weak D call: TRBD1 (5 bases). CDR1 is SGHTA, CDR2 FQGNSA, per germline. The CDR3 is made up of 12 amino acids. Trimming removed 8 bases at V and 4 bases at J, with 6 bases between. The CDR3 DNA follows: TGTGCCAGCGGGGCCGGGGCCAACGTCCTGACTTTC. Translated, it gives CASGAGANVLTF. Complete variable domain (other parts from reference TRBV7-2 and TRBJ2-6): GAGVSQSPSNKVTEKGKDVELRCDPISGHTALYWYRQSLGQGLEFLIYFQGNSAPDKSGLPSDRFSAERTGGSVSTLTIQRTQQEDSAVYLCASGAGANVLTFGAGSRLTVL.

This rearrangement joins TRBV4-3 to TRBJ2-3; tentatively, D is TRBD2 (5 bases). Trimming cost V 0 bases and J 1 base, with 14 bases left between them. Germline CDR1 is LGHNA and CDR2 is YSLEER. This CDR3 region has 17 residues. The CDR3 reads CASSQEDPGLGTDTQYF. The CDR3 DNA reads as TGCGCCAGCAGCCAAGAGGATCCGGGATTGGGCACAGATACGCAGTATTTT.

V usage is TRBV6-5 and J usage is TRBJ1-2; D not certain. The germline gives CDR1 MNHEY, CDR2 SVGAGI. This CDR3 region has 12 residues. The V end lost 2 bases, the J end lost 7 bases, and 8 bases lay between the germline ends. This chain's CDR3 is CASSYRSSGYTF. As DNA, the CDR3 is TGTGCCAGCAGTTACAGGAGCTCTGGCTACACCTTC.

V usage is TRBV6-5 and J usage is TRBJ2-1; D call uncertain. This CDR3 has 15 residues. Germline V gives CDR1 MNHEY, CDR2 SVGAGI. Trimming removed 6 bases from V and 4 bases from J, with 16 bases in between. CDR3 amino acids: CASSPLVGWYNEQFF. DNA of the CDR3: TGTGCCAGCAGCCCCCTGGTGGGCTGGTACAATGAGCAGTTCTTC.

The chain carries TRBV28 and TRBJ1-5, with D possibly TRBD1 on 6 matching bases. CDR1 MDHEN and CDR2 SYDVKM come from the germline V gene. V was cut by 3 bases and J by 6 bases, with 18 bases left in between. This CDR3 contains 16 residues. CDR3: CASSFKTGLWGQPQHF. For the CDR3, the DNA is TGTGCCAGCAGTTTTAAAACAGGGCTGTGGGGTCAGCCCCAGCATTTT.

The chain uses TRBV5-1 and TRBJ1-1, with a possible D match to TRBD1 (5 bases). The CDR3 extends over 12 amino acids. V gave up 5 bases and J gave up 3 bases, with 8 bases separating them. CDR1 is SGHRS, CDR2 YFSETQ, per germline. The CDR3 nucleotides read TGCGCCAGCAGTGTGGGGCACACTGAAGCTTTCTTT. Translating gives CASSVGHTEAFF. The whole variable domain, remainder taken from reference TRBV5-1 and TRBJ1-1, is KAGVTQTPRYLIKTRGQQVTLSCSPISGHRSVSWYQQTPGQGLQFLFEYFSETQRNKGNFPGRFSGRQFSNSRSEMNVSTLELGDSALYLCASSVGHTEAFFGQGTRLTVV.

The chain carries TRBV5-5 and TRBJ2-5; TRBD1 might be the D (6 bases). V was shortened by 1 base and J by 5 bases, with 12 bases between the two germline ends. This CDR3 has 14 residues. Germline V gene data show CDR1 as SGHKS and CDR2 as YYEKEE (reference sequence). The CDR3 spells CASSLRTGLETQYF. The CDR3 DNA follows: TGTGCCAGCAGCTTGCGAACAGGGCTGGAGACCCAGTACTTC.

The chain is built from TRBV5-1 and TRBJ2-2; D is perhaps TRBD2 (5 bases). V was clipped by 0 bases and J by 5 bases, with 17 bases between them. The CDR3 covers 17 residues. CDR1 is SGHRS and CDR2 is YFSETQ in the germline V gene. As DNA, the CDR3 is TGCGCCAGCAGCTTGGAATCCTCGACCCTAGCAACCGGGGAGCTGTTTTTT. As protein: CASSLESSTLATGELFF.

The rearrangement uses TRBV7-8 and TRBJ2-1; TRBD2 matches 9 bases. Per germline, CDR1 SGHVS and CDR2 FQNEAQ. This CDR3 region has 16 residues. Trimming took 6 bases from V and 2 from J; bases not matched to a gene: 8. The CDR3 nucleotides are TGTGCCAGCAGTTTTCGTTTAGCGGGAGCCTACAATGAGCAGTTCTTC. Encoded protein: CASSFRLAGAYNEQFF. Full variable domain (outside the CDR3, taken from reference TRBV7-8 and TRBJ2-1): GAGVSQSPRYKVAKRGQDVALRCDPISGHVSLFWYQQALGQGPEFLTYFQNEAQLDKSGLPSDRFFAERPEGSVSTLKIQRTQQEDSAVYLCASSFRLAGAYNEQFFGPGTRLTVL.

The rearrangement links TRBV5-5 to TRBJ2-5; TRBD1 might be the D (5 bases). Germline V gene lookup returns CDR1 SGHKS and CDR2 YYEKEE (reference sequence). V was cut by 2 bases and J by 3 bases, with 8 bases left in between. The CDR3 covers 13 residues. The CDR3 DNA reads as TGTGCCAGCAGCTTAGCCAGGGAAGAGACCCAGTACTTC. Translation gives CASSLAREETQYF.

This clone occurred a few times. The chain employs TRBV29-1 and TRBJ1-2; D uncertain. V was clipped by 4 bases and J by 8 bases, with 11 bases between them. The V gene's germline CDR1 is SQVTM and CDR2 ANQGSEA. The CDR3 has 11 residues. CDR3 loop: CSVGGNGGYTF. CDR3 nucleotide sequence: TGCAGCGTTGGAGGGAACGGGGGCTACACCTTC.

The V and J genes are TRBV6-6 and TRBJ1-3; D unresolved. Between the trimmed V and J ends, which lost 10 bases and 4 bases, there was a span of 17 bases. The CDR3 extends over 14 amino acids. Germline V lookup: CDR1 MNHNY, CDR2 SVGAGI (reference sequence). The CDR3 bases are TGTGCCACCTCACCCCGAGGGTCCGGAAACACCATATATTTT. It translates to CATSPRGSGNTIYF.

The chain links TRBV6-2 or TRBV6-3 to TRBJ1-1; D gene ambiguous. CDR1 and CDR2 from the germline V gene are MNHEY and SVGEGT. This CDR3 comprises 14 residues. The germline V and J ends were trimmed by 5 bases and 6 bases, with 16 bases remaining between them. As DNA, the CDR3 is TGTGCCAGCAGTCCCGGCGGGTTGGCCCCTGAAGCTTTCTTT. Translation gives CASSPGGLAPEAFF.

This clone was seen just once. The chain carries TRBV28 and TRBJ1-1; possibly TRBD1 for D (6 bases). Germline CDR1 and CDR2: MDHEN and SYDVKM. The CDR3 contains 11 residues. V lost 5 bases, J lost 11 bases, and 12 bases lay in between. CDR3 residues: CASSEQGWAFF. The DNA of the CDR3 is TGTGCCAGCAGTGAACAGGGTTGGGCTTTCTTT.

V is TRBV19 and J is TRBJ1-6; the D gene is possibly TRBD1 (6 bases). CDR1 is LNHDA, CDR2 SQIVND, per germline (reference sequence). The V end was cut by 9 bases, the J end by 4 bases, with 16 bases between. The CDR3 is made up of 15 amino acids. CDR3 sequence: CASAGDSRYNSPLHF. CDR3 sequence (DNA): TGTGCCAGCGCAGGGGATTCCCGATATAATTCACCCCTCCACTTT.

The chain employs TRBV27 and TRBJ2-2, with 10 bases lining up with TRBD2. The CDR3 is 13 amino acids. The junction had 2 bases not matched to a gene; V was cut back by 6 bases and J by 7 bases. Germline assignment: CDR1 MNHEY and CDR2 SMNVEV (reference sequence). DNA for the CDR3: TGTGCCAGCAGCCGACTAGCGGGCGGGGAGCTGTTTTTT. Translated, it gives CASSRLAGGELFF.

The chain couples TRBV4-1 to TRBJ2-1; D might be TRBD1 (6 bases). The length of the CDR3 is 16 residues. Between the trimmed V and J ends, which lost 2 bases and 3 bases, there was a span of 14 bases. The germline V gene has CDR1 MGHRA and CDR2 YSYEKL. The CDR3 coding sequence is TGCGCCAGCAGCCAATTAGTGGACAGTAGCTACAATGAGCAGTTCTTC. Its translation: CASSQLVDSSYNEQFF.

The gene calls are TRBV11-2 and TRBJ1-2; tentatively, D is TRBD1 (6 bases). Per the germline V gene, CDR1 is SGHAT and CDR2 is FQNNGV. V shed 3 bases and J shed 4 bases, with 12 bases lying between them. The CDR3 covers 14 residues. The CDR3 spells CASSLGGPSYGYTF. The CDR3 nucleotides read TGTGCCAGCAGCTTGGGGGGGCCCAGCTATGGCTACACCTTC.

V and J are TRBV11-3 and TRBJ2-1; 7 positions agree with TRBD2. V shed 5 bases, J shed 3 bases, and the junction held 4 bases outside the gene matches. The CDR3 is 14 amino acids. Germline V gene sequence: CDR1 SGHNT, CDR2 YENEEA. CDR3 loop: CASSHGGGYNEQFF. In DNA, the CDR3 is TGTGCCAGCAGCCATGGGGGGGGCTACAATGAGCAGTTCTTC.

V is TRBV15 and J is TRBJ2-7; a weak D match, TRBD2 (6 bases). CDR1 LNHNV and CDR2 YYDKDF come from the germline V gene (reference sequence). The ends were cut back, 0 bases at V and 3 bases at J, with 9 bases in the middle. The CDR3 sequence is 14 residues long. Here the CDR3 DNA reads TGTGCCACCAGCAGAGAGGGCGGGGTCTACGAGCAGTACTTC. Translated: CATSREGGVYEQYF.

The rearrangement uses TRBV19 and TRBJ2-1; TRBD2 agrees at 12 bases. With V trimmed by 9 bases and J by 5 bases, 5 bases remained unmatched. The length of the CDR3 is 14 residues. CDR1 and CDR2 (germline): LNHDA, SQIVND (reference sequence). CDR3 nucleotide sequence: TGTGCCAGCAAAAGGACTAGCGGGGACAATGAGCAGTTCTTC. Translation: CASKRTSGDNEQFF.